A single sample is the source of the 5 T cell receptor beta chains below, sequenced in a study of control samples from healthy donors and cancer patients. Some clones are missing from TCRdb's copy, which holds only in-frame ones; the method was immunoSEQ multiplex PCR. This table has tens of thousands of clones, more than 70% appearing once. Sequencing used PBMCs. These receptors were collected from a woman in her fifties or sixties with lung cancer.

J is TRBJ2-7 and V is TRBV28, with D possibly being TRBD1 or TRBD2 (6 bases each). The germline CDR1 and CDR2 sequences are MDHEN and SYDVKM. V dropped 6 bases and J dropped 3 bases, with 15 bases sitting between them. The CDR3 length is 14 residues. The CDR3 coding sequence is TGTGCCAGCAGGGGGGGCAGGAGTTACTACGAGCAGTACTTC. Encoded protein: CASRGGRSYYEQYF. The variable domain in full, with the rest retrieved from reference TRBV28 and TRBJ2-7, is DVKVTQSSRYLVKRTGEKVFLECVQDMDHENMFWYRQDPGLGLRLIYFSYDVKMKEKGDIPEGYSVSREKKERFSLILESASTNQTSMYLCASRGGRSYYEQYFGPGTRLTVT.

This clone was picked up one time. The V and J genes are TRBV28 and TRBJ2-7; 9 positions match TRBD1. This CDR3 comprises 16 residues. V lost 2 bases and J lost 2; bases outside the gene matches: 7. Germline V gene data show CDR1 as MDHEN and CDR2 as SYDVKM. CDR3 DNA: TGTGCCAGCAGTTTAGGTCCGGGACAGGGCGCCTACGAGCAGTACTTC. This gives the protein CASSLGPGQGAYEQYF.

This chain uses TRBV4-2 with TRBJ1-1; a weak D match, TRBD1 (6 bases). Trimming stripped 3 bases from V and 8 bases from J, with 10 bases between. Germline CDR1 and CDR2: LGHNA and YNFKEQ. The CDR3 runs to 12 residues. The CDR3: CASSQGQGEAFF. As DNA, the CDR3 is TGTGCCAGCAGCCAGGGGCAGGGGGAAGCTTTCTTT.

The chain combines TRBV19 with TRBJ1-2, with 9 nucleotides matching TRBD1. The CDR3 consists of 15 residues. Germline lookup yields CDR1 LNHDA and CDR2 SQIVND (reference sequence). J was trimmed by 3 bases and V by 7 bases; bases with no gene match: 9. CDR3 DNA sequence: TGTGCCAGTACTTTCTTACAGGGGGCTGACTATGGCTACACCTTC. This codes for CASTFLQGADYGYTF.

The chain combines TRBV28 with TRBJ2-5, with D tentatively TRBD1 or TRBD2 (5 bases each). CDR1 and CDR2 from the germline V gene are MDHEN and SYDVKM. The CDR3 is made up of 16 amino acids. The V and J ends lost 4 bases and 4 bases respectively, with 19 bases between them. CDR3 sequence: CASSSGTWGLGETQYF. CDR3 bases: TGTGCCAGCAGTTCCGGGACGTGGGGGTTGGGAGAGACCCAGTACTTC.